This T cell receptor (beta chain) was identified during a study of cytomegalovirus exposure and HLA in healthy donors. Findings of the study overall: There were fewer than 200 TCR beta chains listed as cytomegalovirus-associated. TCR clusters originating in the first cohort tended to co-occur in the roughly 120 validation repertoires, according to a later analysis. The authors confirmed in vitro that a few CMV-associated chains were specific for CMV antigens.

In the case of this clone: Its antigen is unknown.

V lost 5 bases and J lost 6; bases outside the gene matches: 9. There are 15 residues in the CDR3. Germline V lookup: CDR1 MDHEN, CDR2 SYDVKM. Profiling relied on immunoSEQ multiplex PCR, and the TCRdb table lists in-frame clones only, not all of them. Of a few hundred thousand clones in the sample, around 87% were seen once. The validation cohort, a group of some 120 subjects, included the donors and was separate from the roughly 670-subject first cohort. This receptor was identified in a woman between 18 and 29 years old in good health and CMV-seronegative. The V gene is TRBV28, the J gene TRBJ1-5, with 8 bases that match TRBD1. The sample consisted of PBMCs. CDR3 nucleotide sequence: TGTGCCAGCAGTCAGACAGGGGTGAAGAGTCAGCCCCAGCATTTT. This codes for CASSQTGVKSQPQHF.